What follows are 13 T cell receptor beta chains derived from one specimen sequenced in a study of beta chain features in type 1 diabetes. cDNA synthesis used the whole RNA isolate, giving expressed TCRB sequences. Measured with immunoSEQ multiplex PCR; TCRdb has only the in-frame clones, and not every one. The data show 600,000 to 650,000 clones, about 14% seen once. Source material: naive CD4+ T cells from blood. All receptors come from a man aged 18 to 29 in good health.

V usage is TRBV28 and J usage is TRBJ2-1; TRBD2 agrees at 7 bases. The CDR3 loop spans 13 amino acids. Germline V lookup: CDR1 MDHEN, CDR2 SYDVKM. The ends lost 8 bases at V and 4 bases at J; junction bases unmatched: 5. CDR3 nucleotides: TGTGCCAGCCTAATAGCGGGTTACAATGAGCAGTTCTTC. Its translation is CASLIAGYNEQFF.

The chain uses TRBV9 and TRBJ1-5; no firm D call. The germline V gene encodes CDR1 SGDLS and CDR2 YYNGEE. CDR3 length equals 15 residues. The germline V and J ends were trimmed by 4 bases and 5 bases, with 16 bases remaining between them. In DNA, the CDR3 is TGTGCCAGCAGCACCAATCCCAACACCGATCAGCCCCAGCATTTT. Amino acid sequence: CASSTNPNTDQPQHF.

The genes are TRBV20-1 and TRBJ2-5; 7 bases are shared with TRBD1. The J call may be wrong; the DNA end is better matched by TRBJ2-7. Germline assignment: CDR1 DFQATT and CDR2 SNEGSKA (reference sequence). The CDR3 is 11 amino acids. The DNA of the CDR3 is TGCAGTGCTAGCGACAGGGCCGAGCAGTACTTC. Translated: CSASDRAEQYF.

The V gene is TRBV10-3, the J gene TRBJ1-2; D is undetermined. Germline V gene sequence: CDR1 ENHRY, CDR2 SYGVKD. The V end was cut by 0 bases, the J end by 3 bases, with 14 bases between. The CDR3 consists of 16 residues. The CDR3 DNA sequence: TGTGCCATCAGTGAGTCGTTACGAGGGAGTGACTATGGCTACACCTTC. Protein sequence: CAISESLRGSDYGYTF.

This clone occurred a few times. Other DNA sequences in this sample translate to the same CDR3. The CDR3 protein is CASSLQGNTEAFF. DNA for the CDR3: TGCGCCAGCAGCTTGCAGGGGAACACTGAAGCTTTCTTT. V is TRBV5-1 and J is TRBJ1-1; perhaps TRBD1 as D (5 bases). The CDR3 consists of 13 residues. The V end lost 1 base, the J end lost 1 base, and 5 bases lay between the germline ends. The germline CDR1 and CDR2 sequences are SGHRS and YFSETQ.

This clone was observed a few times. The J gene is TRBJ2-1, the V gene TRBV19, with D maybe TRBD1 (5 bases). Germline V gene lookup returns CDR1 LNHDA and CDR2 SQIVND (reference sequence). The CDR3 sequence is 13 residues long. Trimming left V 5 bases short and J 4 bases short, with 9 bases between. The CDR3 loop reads CASSSGQYNEQFF. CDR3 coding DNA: TGTGCCAGTAGTTCAGGGCAATACAATGAGCAGTTCTTC.

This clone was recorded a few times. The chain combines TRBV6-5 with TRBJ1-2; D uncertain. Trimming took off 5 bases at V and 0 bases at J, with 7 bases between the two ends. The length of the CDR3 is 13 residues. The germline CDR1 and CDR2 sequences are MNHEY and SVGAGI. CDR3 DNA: TGTGCCAGCAGTCCCGAGACTAACTATGGCTACACCTTC. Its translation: CASSPETNYGYTF.

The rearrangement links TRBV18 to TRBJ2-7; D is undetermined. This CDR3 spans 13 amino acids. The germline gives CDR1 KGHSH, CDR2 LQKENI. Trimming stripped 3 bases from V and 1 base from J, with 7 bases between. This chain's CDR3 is CASSPAPSYEQYF. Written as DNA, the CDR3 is TGTGCCAGCTCACCTGCCCCGTCCTACGAGCAGTACTTC. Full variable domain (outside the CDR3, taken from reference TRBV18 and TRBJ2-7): NAGVMQNPRHLVRRRGQEARLRCSPMKGHSHVYWYRQLPEEGLKFMVYLQKENIIDESGMPKERFSAEFPKEGPSILRIQQVVRGDSAAYFCASSPAPSYEQYFGPGTRLTVT.

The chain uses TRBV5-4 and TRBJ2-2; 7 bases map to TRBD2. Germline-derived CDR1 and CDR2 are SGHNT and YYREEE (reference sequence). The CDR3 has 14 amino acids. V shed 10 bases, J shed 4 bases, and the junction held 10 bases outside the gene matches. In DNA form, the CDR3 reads TGTGCCTGCGGGGAGGGGTTAAGCACCGGGGAGCTGTTTTTT. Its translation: CACGEGLSTGELFF.

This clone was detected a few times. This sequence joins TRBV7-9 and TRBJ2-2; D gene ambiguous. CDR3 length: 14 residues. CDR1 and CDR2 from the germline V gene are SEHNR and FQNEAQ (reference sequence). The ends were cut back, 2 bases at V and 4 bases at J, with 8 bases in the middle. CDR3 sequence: CASSLQLLTGELFF. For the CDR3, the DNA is TGTGCCAGCAGCTTACAGTTACTCACCGGGGAGCTGTTTTTT.

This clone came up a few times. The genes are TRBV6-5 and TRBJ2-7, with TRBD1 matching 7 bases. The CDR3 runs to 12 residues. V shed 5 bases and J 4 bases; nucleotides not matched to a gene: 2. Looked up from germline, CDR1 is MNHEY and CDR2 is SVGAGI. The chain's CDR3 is CASSLTGYEQYF. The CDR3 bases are TGTGCCAGCAGTCTGACAGGGTACGAGCAGTACTTC.

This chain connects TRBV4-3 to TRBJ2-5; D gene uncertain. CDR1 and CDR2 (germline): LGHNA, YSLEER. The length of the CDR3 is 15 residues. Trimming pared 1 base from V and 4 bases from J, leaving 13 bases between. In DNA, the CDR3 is TGCGCCAGCAGCCAAGTGAACAGCCGCGGAGAGACCCAGTACTTC. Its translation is CASSQVNSRGETQYF.

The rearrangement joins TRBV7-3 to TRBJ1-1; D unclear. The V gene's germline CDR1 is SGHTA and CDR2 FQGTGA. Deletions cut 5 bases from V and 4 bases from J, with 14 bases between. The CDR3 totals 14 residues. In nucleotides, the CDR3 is TGTGCCAGCAGCACGACGACGGGGAGCACTGAAGCTTTCTTT. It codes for CASSTTTGSTEAFF.